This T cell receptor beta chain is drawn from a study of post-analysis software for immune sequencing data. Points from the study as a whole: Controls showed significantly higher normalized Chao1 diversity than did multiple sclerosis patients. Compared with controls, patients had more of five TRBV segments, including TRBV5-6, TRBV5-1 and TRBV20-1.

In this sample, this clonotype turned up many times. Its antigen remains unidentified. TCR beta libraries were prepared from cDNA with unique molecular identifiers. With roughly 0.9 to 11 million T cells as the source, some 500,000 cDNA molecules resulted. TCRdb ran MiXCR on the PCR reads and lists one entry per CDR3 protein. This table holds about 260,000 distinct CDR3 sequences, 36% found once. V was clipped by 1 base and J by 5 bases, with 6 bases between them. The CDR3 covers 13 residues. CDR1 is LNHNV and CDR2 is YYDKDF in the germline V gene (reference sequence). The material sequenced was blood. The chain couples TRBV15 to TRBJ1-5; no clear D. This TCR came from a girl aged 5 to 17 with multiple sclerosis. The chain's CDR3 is CATSRASDQPQHF. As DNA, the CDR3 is TGTGCCACCAGCAGAGCTTCGGATCAGCCCCAGCATTTT.